Below, 22 T cell receptor beta chains from the same sample are listed, as sequenced in a study of blood T cell repertoires in COVID-19. Some clones are missing from TCRdb's copy, which holds only in-frame ones; the method was immunoSEQ multiplex PCR. Of 56,000 or so clones listed, about 91% are singletons. Sequencing used peripheral blood. These receptors all come from a man aged 50 to 59 with active COVID-19.

This chain links TRBV7-2 with TRBJ2-2, with 8 positions matching TRBD1. Germline-derived CDR1 and CDR2 are SGHTA and FQGNSA. V was pared by 5 bases and J by 7 bases, with 9 bases of the junction left unmatched. The CDR3 sequence is 15 residues long. CDR3 region: CASSLDRGGFGELFF. CDR3 coding DNA: TGTGCCAGCAGCCTTGACAGGGGTGGCTTCGGGGAGCTGTTTTTT.

The rearrangement uses TRBV13 and TRBJ1-1; D remains ambiguous. Trimming removed 3 bases from V and 7 bases from J, with 9 bases in between. CDR1 and CDR2 (germline): PRHDT, FYEKMQ (reference sequence). The CDR3 length is 12 residues. The CDR3 loop reads CASSFVGGEAFF. CDR3 DNA sequence: TGTGCCAGCAGCTTCGTCGGTGGTGAAGCTTTCTTT.

V is TRBV5-1 and J is TRBJ2-5; 9 bases are shared with TRBD2. Unmatched junction bases numbered 7, after V lost 5 bases and J lost 2 bases. CDR3 length equals 15 residues. Germline V lookup: CDR1 SGHRS, CDR2 YFSETQ. The CDR3 protein is CASSELAGGQETQYF. CDR3 DNA sequence: TGCGCCAGCAGTGAGTTGGCGGGAGGGCAAGAGACCCAGTACTTC.

The chain carries TRBV7-2 and TRBJ2-5; TRBD1 agrees at 10 bases. This CDR3 is built from 16 residues. With 5 bases clipped from V and 5 bases from J, the junction kept 11 bases outside the gene matches. Germline CDR1 is SGHTA and CDR2 is FQGNSA. CDR3 nucleotides: TGTGCCAGCAGCCTCGAGACAGGGGGCCCTTGGGAGACCCAGTACTTC. As protein: CASSLETGGPWETQYF.

The chain is built from TRBV7-9 and TRBJ2-3; 7 nucleotides line up with TRBD2. The CDR3 has 19 amino acids. Losses at the gene ends were 4 bases for V and 0 bases for J; bases not matched to a gene: 16. Germline-derived CDR1 and CDR2 are SEHNR and FQNEAQ (reference sequence). CDR3 sequence (DNA): TGTGCCAGCAGCTCCCGCCGCTCACTAGCGCGAAAGAGCACAGATACGCAGTATTTT. This gives the protein CASSSRRSLARKSTDTQYF. The entire variable domain, with the rest obtained from reference TRBV7-9 and TRBJ2-3, is as follows: DTGVSQNPRHKITKRGQNVTFRCDPISEHNRLYWYRQTLGQGPEFLTYFQNEAQLEKSRLLSDRFSAERPKGSFSTLEIQRTEQGDSAMYLCASSSRRSLARKSTDTQYFGPGTRLTVL.

This clone occurred once. The V call is TRBV7-2, the J call TRBJ1-5; D uncertain. The V gene lost 5 bases and the J gene lost 4 bases, with 12 bases spanning the gap. The germline CDR1 and CDR2 sequences are SGHTA and FQGNSA. The CDR3 is 14 amino acids. This CDR3 is CASSPRGRNQPQHF. Written as DNA, the CDR3 is TGTGCCAGCAGCCCACGAGGCCGTAATCAGCCCCAGCATTTT.

The rearrangement links TRBV4-1 to TRBJ2-2; 9 nucleotides align to TRBD1. Trimming removed 1 base from V and 7 bases from J; junction bases left unmatched: 7. This CDR3 comprises 16 residues. Germline V gene data show CDR1 as MGHRA and CDR2 as YSYEKL. The CDR3 loop reads CASSQGRDRALGELFF. CDR3 coding DNA: TGCGCCAGCAGCCAAGGACGGGACAGGGCTCTCGGGGAGCTGTTTTTT.

The chain joins TRBV2 to TRBJ2-3; possible D gene TRBD2, 5 bases. V gave up 7 bases and J gave up 6 bases, with 14 bases separating them. The germline V gene encodes CDR1 SNHLY and CDR2 FYNNEI. The CDR3 contains 13 residues. The CDR3 region is CASTRRVADTQYF. CDR3 DNA: TGTGCCAGCACCAGGAGAGTAGCGGATACGCAGTATTTT.

This clone has just one count. The gene calls are TRBV24-1 and TRBJ2-2; 9 nucleotides match TRBD1. V lost 5 bases, J lost 5 bases, and 8 bases stayed unmatched. Germline CDR1 and CDR2: KGHDR and SFDVKD. The CDR3 has 16 amino acids. The DNA for the CDR3 is TGTGCCACCAGTGCCCTTGAGACAGGGGGGACCGGGGAGCTGTTTTTT. Amino acids: CATSALETGGTGELFF.

The rearrangement uses TRBV7-6 and TRBJ2-2; perhaps TRBD2 as D (7 bases). This CDR3 is built from 16 residues. Germline assignment: CDR1 SGHVS and CDR2 FNYEAQ. With 1 base removed from V and 5 bases from J, the gap between germline ends came to 14 bases. The CDR3 spells CASSLVPGGLTGELFF. The CDR3 DNA sequence: TGTGCCAGCAGCTTAGTACCGGGGGGCCTAACCGGGGAGCTGTTTTTT.

The chain joins TRBV19 to TRBJ2-2; D gene unclear. Trimming removed 3 bases from V and 8 bases from J, with 4 bases in between. The length of the CDR3 is 11 residues. CDR1 is LNHDA, CDR2 SQIVND, per germline (reference sequence). The CDR3 protein is CASSISGELFF. In nucleotides, the CDR3 is TGTGCCAGTAGTATCTCTGGGGAGCTGTTTTTT.

The chain couples TRBV19 to TRBJ1-2; 8 bases align to TRBD1. The germline V gene has CDR1 LNHDA and CDR2 SQIVND (reference sequence). V trimming: 2 bases; J trimming: 7 bases; junction bases outside the gene matches: 9. CDR3 length equals 15 residues. This chain's CDR3 is CASSIRDRLGFGYTF. CDR3 sequence (DNA): TGTGCCAGTAGTATAAGGGACAGGCTAGGATTTGGCTACACCTTC.

This chain connects TRBV7-2 to TRBJ1-1; TRBD1 is a possible D gene (6 bases). The CDR3 is made up of 16 amino acids. The V end was cut by 3 bases, the J end by 4 bases, with 18 bases between. Germline CDR1 is SGHTA and CDR2 is FQGNSA. The CDR3 sequence: CASSFFVYREGTEAFF. DNA for the CDR3: TGTGCCAGCAGCTTCTTTGTATACAGGGAAGGCACTGAAGCTTTCTTT.

CDR3 sequence reads: CASMSHLSNQPQHF. CDR3 nucleotide sequence: TGTGCCAGTATGTCACATCTTAGCAATCAGCCCCAGCATTTT. This chain joins TRBV19 and TRBJ1-5; no firm D call. V was shortened by 7 bases and J by 0 bases, with 10 bases between the two germline ends. This CDR3 has 14 residues. The germline V gene encodes CDR1 LNHDA and CDR2 SQIVND (reference sequence).

The V gene is TRBV10-3, the J gene TRBJ1-5; 7 bases map to TRBD1. The V and J ends lost 10 bases and 2 bases, in that order; junction bases with no gene match: 8. Germline CDR1 reads ENHRY; CDR2 reads SYGVKD. This CDR3 region has 14 residues. In nucleotides, the CDR3 is TGTGCCACCCGGGACAGCAGCGGCAATCAGCCCCAGCATTTT. Its translation is CATRDSSGNQPQHF.

V and J are TRBV29-1 and TRBJ2-3; 7 nucleotides line up with TRBD2. The CDR3 runs to 14 residues. Trimming took 2 bases from V and 1 from J; bases not matched to a gene: 3. Germline CDR1 is SQVTM and CDR2 is ANQGSEA. CDR3 coding DNA: TGCAGCGTTGAAACGGCGGGGGGCACAGATACGCAGTATTTT. Protein sequence: CSVETAGGTDTQYF.

The chain couples TRBV5-1 to TRBJ2-1; TRBD2 aligns across 8 bases. The CDR3 loop spans 15 amino acids. The J segment lost 4 bases and the V segment lost 2 bases, leaving 5 bases of the junction unmatched. The V gene's germline CDR1 is SGHRS and CDR2 YFSETQ. CDR3 bases: TGCGCCAGCAGCTTCATCCGGGAGGGTTACAATGAGCAGTTCTTC. Translation gives CASSFIREGYNEQFF. Full variable domain (remainder filled in from reference TRBV5-1 and TRBJ2-1): KAGVTQTPRYLIKTRGQQVTLSCSPISGHRSVSWYQQTPGQGLQFLFEYFSETQRNKGNFPGRFSGRQFSNSRSEMNVSTLELGDSALYLCASSFIREGYNEQFFGPGTRLTVL.

This sequence joins TRBV12-3 or TRBV12-4 and TRBJ1-1; D is possibly TRBD1 (5 bases). This CDR3 spans 12 amino acids. Trimming removed 6 bases from V and 7 bases from J, with 12 bases in between. The CDR3 sequence is CASSLTGYEAFF. CDR3 nucleotide sequence: TGTGCCAGCAGCCTCACAGGATATGAAGCTTTCTTT.

The chain carries TRBV5-1 and TRBJ2-7, with a weak D call TRBD2 (5 bases). This CDR3 has 14 amino acids. Germline values: CDR1 SGHRS, CDR2 YFSETQ. V was cut by 4 bases and J by 6 bases, with 17 bases left in between. Written as DNA, the CDR3 is TGCGCCAGCAGCCAGGACCGTCCCGGACTCGAGCAGTACTTC. This sequence encodes CASSQDRPGLEQYF. Variable domain in full (rest from reference TRBV5-1 and TRBJ2-7): KAGVTQTPRYLIKTRGQQVTLSCSPISGHRSVSWYQQTPGQGLQFLFEYFSETQRNKGNFPGRFSGRQFSNSRSEMNVSTLELGDSALYLCASSQDRPGLEQYFGPGTRLTVT.

This chain joins TRBV6-1 and TRBJ1-1, with 8 bases lining up with TRBD1. There are 15 residues in the CDR3. CDR1 is MNHNS, CDR2 SASEGT, per germline. The J segment lost 10 bases and the V segment lost 3 bases, leaving 13 bases of the junction unmatched. As DNA, the CDR3 is TGTGCCAGCAGTGAGCAGGCCAGGGGGCGGTTGGGAGCTTTCTTT. Protein: CASSEQARGRLGAFF.

This chain links TRBV5-6 with TRBJ2-7, with 14 bases fitting TRBD2. The CDR3 is made up of 15 amino acids. From germline, CDR1 is SGHDT and CDR2 YYEEEE. V lost 4 bases and J lost 2; bases outside the gene matches: 2. The CDR3 reads CASSRLAGGTYEQYF. CDR3 DNA sequence: TGTGCCAGCAGCCGACTAGCGGGAGGGACCTACGAGCAGTACTTC.

The rearrangement uses TRBV7-9 and TRBJ2-3; D call uncertain. CDR1 SEHNR and CDR2 FQNEAQ come from the germline V gene (reference sequence). The CDR3 runs 14 residues. Trimming took off 5 bases at V and 3 bases at J, with 12 bases between the two ends. The CDR3: CASSRYRETDTQYF. The CDR3 nucleotides read TGTGCCAGCAGCCGCTACAGAGAGACAGATACGCAGTATTTT.